The rows below give T cell receptor beta chains drawn from one sample of a study of blood T cell repertoires in COVID-19. Sequencing was performed with immunoSEQ multiplex PCR; in TCRdb, only in-frame clones are kept and a portion is missing. The sample lists some 250,000 clones, 75% to 90% occurring once. The sample comprised peripheral blood. These receptors all stem from a man aged 55-75 years who had recovered from COVID-19. Each CDR3 is given with its conserved first and last residue. The D gene is left open where the match is weak. The size entry is marked missing in some rows and otherwise reads once, few, many or a size class.

v_call	j_call	d_call	clone_size	cdr3_nt	cdr3_aa
TRBV5-1	TRBJ1-1	-	-	TGCGCCAGCAGCTTGAGTCGGGGGAGCACTGAAGCTTTCTTT	CASSLSRGSTEAFF
TRBV6-4	TRBJ2-1	TRBD2	-	TGTGCCAGCAGTGACAACCCCTTCGCGGGGGGCTACAATGAGCAGTTCTTC	CASSDNPFAGGYNEQFF
TRBV2	TRBJ2-3	TRBD2	once	TGTGCCAGCAGAATTAGCGGGGGGGGCACAGATACGCAGTATTTT	CASRISGGGTDTQYF
TRBV6-5	TRBJ2-2	-	-	TGTGCCAGCAGTCGAAAAAAACAGGGAACCGGGGAGCTGTTTTTT	CASSRKKQGTGELFF
TRBV28	TRBJ2-3	TRBD2	-	TGTGCCAGCAGTTTCTGGGCGAGCGGGGCCTATCGGGCAGATACGCAGTATTTT	CASSFWASGAYRADTQYF
TRBV5-1	TRBJ2-7	TRBD1	-	TGCGCCAGCAGCTTGATCAGGGGGATCTCCTACGAGCAGTACTTC	CASSLIRGISYEQYF
TRBV5-1	TRBJ1-1	TRBD1	-	TGCGCCAGCAGCCGCGCGGCGGGACAGGCCACTGAAGCTTTCTTT	CASSRAAGQATEAFF
TRBV5-1	TRBJ1-4	-	-	TGCGCCAGCAGCCGAACCGGGTATAATGAAAAACTGTTTTTT	CASSRTGYNEKLFF
TRBV5-1	TRBJ1-4	TRBD1	-	TGCGCCAGCAGCTTGGCCAAAGGACAGGCTAATGAAAAACTGTTTTTT	CASSLAKGQANEKLFF
TRBV6-5	TRBJ1-4	TRBD1	few	TGTGCCAGCACGCTCCTGACAGGGTATAATGAAAAACTGTTTTTT	CASTLLTGYNEKLFF
TRBV11-3	TRBJ1-1	-	-	TGTGCCAGCAGCTTAAGCCATTCCACTGAAGCTTTCTTT	CASSLSHSTEAFF
TRBV7-9	TRBJ1-2	-	-	TGTGCCAGCAGCCCTGTGGGGGCTCCAGCTAACTATGGCTACACCTTC	CASSPVGAPANYGYTF
TRBV27	TRBJ2-1	TRBD1	-	TGTGCCAGCAGCTCCGGGACAGGGTGGTTAGATGAGCAGTTCTTC	CASSSGTGWLDEQFF
TRBV5-4	TRBJ2-5	-	-	TGTGCCAGCAGCTCCCAGGGTATTGAGACCCAGTACTTC	CASSSQGIETQYF
TRBV6-1	TRBJ2-4	TRBD1	once	TGTGCCAGCAGTGAAGTCAGGGGGCCCGGGGACATTCAGTACTTC	CASSEVRGPGDIQYF
TRBV6-2/TRBV6-3	TRBJ2-1	TRBD1	-	TGTGCCAGCAGTTACACTCAGGGGGCGCGTTTGAATGAGCAGTTCTTC	CASSYTQGARLNEQFF
TRBV10-3	TRBJ1-1	-	-	TGTGCCATCAGTTTTCAGGGGAACACTGAAGCTTTCTTT	CAISFQGNTEAFF
TRBV19	TRBJ2-2	-	-	TGTGCCAGTAGTACCTACAGGGTCGGTAAGAACACCGGGGAGCTGTTTTTT	CASSTYRVGKNTGELFF
TRBV19	TRBJ2-2	-	-	TGTGCCAGTAGTGTTCGGGGGAACACCGGGGAGCTGTTTTTT	CASSVRGNTGELFF
TRBV7-9	TRBJ2-7	-	-	TGTGCCAGCAGCCACACAGGTTACGAGCAGTACTTC	CASSHTGYEQYF
TRBV19	TRBJ1-2	-	once	TGTGCCAGTAGTCCGGGAGAGGCGGGGATGAGCTATGGCTACACCTTC	CASSPGEAGMSYGYTF
TRBV19	TRBJ1-5	TRBD1	few	TGTGCCAGTAGTTTCGTCCAGGGGGGTTATAATCAGCCCCAGCATTTT	CASSFVQGGYNQPQHF
TRBV4-2	TRBJ2-3	TRBD2	-	TGTGCCAGCAGCCAGAGCCGGGGGGTGGGAGATACGCAGTATTTT	CASSQSRGVGDTQYF
TRBV19	TRBJ2-4	-	-	TGTGCCAGTAGTATCCCCCAAGGAGGCATTCAGTACTTC	CASSIPQGGIQYF
TRBV18	TRBJ1-1	-	-	TGTGCCAGCTCACCACGAAGGGAGATGAACACTGAAGCTTTCTTT	CASSPRREMNTEAFF
TRBV5-5	TRBJ1-2	-	-	TGTGCCAGCAGCCGTGGGAGAGAGAACTATGGCTACACCTTC	CASSRGRENYGYTF
TRBV18	TRBJ1-4	TRBD1	-	TGTGCCAGCTCACGCGCGCAAGGGGGCCTTCGAGAAAAACTGTTTTTT	CASSRAQGGLREKLFF
TRBV5-1	TRBJ2-3	-	-	TGCGCCAGCAGCTTGCAGTGGCCCACAGATACGCAGTATTTT	CASSLQWPTDTQYF
TRBV6-2/TRBV6-3	TRBJ1-2	-	-	TGTGCCAGCAGTTACTTTGGGAGACACTATGGCTACACCTTC	CASSYFGRHYGYTF
TRBV2	TRBJ1-1	-	once	TGTGCCAGCAGTCTTAGTAGAATGAACACTGAAGCTTTCTTT	CASSLSRMNTEAFF
TRBV4-2	TRBJ2-2	-	few	TGTGCCAGCAGCCAAGATCTGAGATTCCCCGGGGAGCTGTTTTTT	CASSQDLRFPGELFF
TRBV2	TRBJ2-3	TRBD2	-	TGTGCCAGCAGTGAACAGCCAAGGTCTAGCGGGGGGAATTTT	CASSEQPRSSGGNF
TRBV19	TRBJ1-1	-	once	TGTGCCAGTAGTATAGTGGGAGGGACTGAAGCTTTCTTT	CASSIVGGTEAFF
TRBV3-1/TRBV3-2	TRBJ1-2	-	-	TGTGCCAGCAGCCAAGAATCGGACAGATTCTATGGCTACACCTTC	CASSQESDRFYGYTF
TRBV9	TRBJ1-4	TRBD1	-	TGTGCCAGCAGCGTCGGGACAGCATATAATGAAAAACTGTTTTTT	CASSVGTAYNEKLFF
TRBV7-2	TRBJ2-7	-	-	TGTGCCAGCAGCTTAAATAGTGGCTACGAGCAGTACTTC	CASSLNSGYEQYF
TRBV4-2	TRBJ1-4	-	-	TGTGCCAGCAGCCCTAGGCAGGGTGTCGCAACTAATGAAAAACTGTTTTTT	CASSPRQGVATNEKLFF
TRBV19	TRBJ1-4	-	-	TGTGCCAGTAGCCCTGGAAGGTTTCAGGGTGAAAAACTGTTTTTT	CASSPGRFQGEKLFF
TRBV6-5	TRBJ2-4	TRBD2	-	TGTGCCAGCAGTTCCTGGCGGGGGCGGGAGGACATTCAGTACTTC	CASSSWRGREDIQYF
TRBV11-3	TRBJ2-2	TRBD1	once	TGTGCCAGCAGCATGAGACAGGGCCCCGGGGAGCTGTTTTTT	CASSMRQGPGELFF
TRBV2	TRBJ1-4	TRBD1	-	TGTGCCAGCAGTAGGGACAGGGATAATGAAAAACTGTTTTTT	CASSRDRDNEKLFF
TRBV7-9	TRBJ1-2	-	-	TGTGCCAGCAGCTTAGCGTCGGCAGGCAGCTATGGCTACACCTTC	CASSLASAGSYGYTF
TRBV3-1/TRBV3-2	TRBJ2-2	-	-	TGTGCCAGCAGCCAATCGGGACTTATCGGCGGGGAGCTGTTTTTT	CASSQSGLIGGELFF
TRBV6-6	TRBJ2-7	-	-	TGTGCCAGCAGTCGGGGCAGGAACAGCTTGGGCTTTGGGGAGCAGTACTTC	CASSRGRNSLGFGEQYF
TRBV7-6	TRBJ2-5	TRBD2	-	TGTGCCAGCAGCTTAGTGTGGGTAGCGGGGAGGGAGACCCAGTACTTC	CASSLVWVAGRETQYF
TRBV19	TRBJ1-5	TRBD1	few	TGTGCCAGTAGTAGGGACAGGGCATATCAGCCCCAGCATTTT	CASSRDRAYQPQHF
TRBV21-1	TRBJ1-1	-	-	TGTGCCAGCAGCAAAGCAGGGGACAAGGGCGGGGGTTACACTGAAGCTTTCTTT	CASSKAGDKGGGYTEAFF
TRBV25-1	TRBJ2-1	-	-	TGTGCCAGCAAGTCATGGGGCAGCGACAATGAGCAGTTCTTC	CASKSWGSDNEQFF
TRBV19	TRBJ2-2	TRBD1	-	TGTGCCAGTAGTATAGTGACAGGGGTAGGCGGGGAGCTGTTTTTT	CASSIVTGVGGELFF
TRBV5-1	TRBJ2-3	-	-	TGCGCCAGCAGCTTGAACTACTTCACAGATACGCAGTATTTT	CASSLNYFTDTQYF
TRBV7-9	TRBJ2-3	-	-	TGTGCCAGCAGCTCCGGACTACCAGATACGCAGTATTTT	CASSSGLPDTQYF
TRBV6-6	TRBJ2-5	-	-	TGTGCCAGCAGTTACCAGATTTTCAGGGAGACCCAGTACTTC	CASSYQIFRETQYF
TRBV7-7	TRBJ2-5	TRBD1	-	TGTGCCAGCAGCGAGGACAGGGGGCCCATGGGGACCCAGTACTTC	CASSEDRGPMGTQYF
TRBV28	TRBJ2-3	-	-	TGTGCCAGCACCCAACAGGGTCGGGGCACAGATACGCAGTATTTT	CASTQQGRGTDTQYF
TRBV3-1/TRBV3-2	TRBJ1-1	-	-	TGTGCCAGCAGCCAAGTAACTAGCGTTTGGAGGAACACTGAAGCTTTCTTT	CASSQVTSVWRNTEAFF
TRBV4-2	TRBJ2-3	-	-	TGTGCCAGCAGCCAAGATACGGGCAGGGGTGGGGCAGATACGCAGTATTTT	CASSQDTGRGGADTQYF
TRBV30	TRBJ1-2	-	-	TGTGCCTGGAGTCCGAGTAATCTCGTTGGCTACACCTTC	CAWSPSNLVGYTF
TRBV3-1/TRBV3-2	TRBJ1-2	-	-	TGTGCCAGCAGCCAAGTAGGGACAAACTATGGCTACACCTTC	CASSQVGTNYGYTF
TRBV2	TRBJ1-3	-	once	TGTGCCAGCAGTGTGGAGGGTATCTCTGGAAACACCATATATTTT	CASSVEGISGNTIYF